The clone carrying this T cell receptor (beta chain) was recorded a few times. As processed by the authors: Amplification of reference gene primers was used by the study to estimate nucleated cell counts. Produced via immunoSEQ multiplex PCR; TCRdb's table is partial and in-frame only. V, J and clone size reflect that table, while D and trimming were determined from the DNA. Of roughly 250,000 clones detected, about 85% appear once; the ten largest clones hold around 6.9%. The germline V gene has CDR1 LGHDT and CDR2 YNNKEL (reference sequence). CDR3 length: 14 amino acids. Between the trimmed V and J ends, which lost 4 bases and 7 bases, there was a span of 11 bases. This specimen belongs to a study of blood T cell repertoires in COVID-19. Across the study: The United States, Italy and Spain supplied acute and convalescent COVID-19 samples. T cells, B-cell-depleted T cells, or PBMCs supplied cDNA or gDNA.

The source material was peripheral blood. V and J are TRBV3-1 (or the pseudogene TRBV3-2) and TRBJ1-6, with D possibly being TRBD1 (5 bases). The TCR originated in a man between 60 and 75 years old who had recovered from COVID-19. The CDR3 region has the DNA TGTGCCAGCAGCCCACGGACACCAAATTCACCCCTCCACTTT. This encodes CASSPRTPNSPLHF.